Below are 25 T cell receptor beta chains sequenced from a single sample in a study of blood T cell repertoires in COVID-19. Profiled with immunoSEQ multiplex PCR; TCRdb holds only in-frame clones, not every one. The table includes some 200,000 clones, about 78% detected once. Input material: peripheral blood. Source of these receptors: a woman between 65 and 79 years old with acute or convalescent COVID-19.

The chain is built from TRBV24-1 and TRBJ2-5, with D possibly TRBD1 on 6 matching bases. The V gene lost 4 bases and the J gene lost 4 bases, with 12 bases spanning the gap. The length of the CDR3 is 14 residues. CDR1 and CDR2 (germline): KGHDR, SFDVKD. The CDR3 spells CATSDPGQGETQYF. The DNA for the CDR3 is TGTGCCACCAGTGACCCGGGACAAGGAGAGACCCAGTACTTC.

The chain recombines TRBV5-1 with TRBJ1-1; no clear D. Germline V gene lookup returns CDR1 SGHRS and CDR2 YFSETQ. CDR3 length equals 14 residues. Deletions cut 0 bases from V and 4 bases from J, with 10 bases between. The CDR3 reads CASSLVAVGTEAFF. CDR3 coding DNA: TGCGCCAGCAGCTTGGTAGCGGTGGGCACTGAAGCTTTCTTT.

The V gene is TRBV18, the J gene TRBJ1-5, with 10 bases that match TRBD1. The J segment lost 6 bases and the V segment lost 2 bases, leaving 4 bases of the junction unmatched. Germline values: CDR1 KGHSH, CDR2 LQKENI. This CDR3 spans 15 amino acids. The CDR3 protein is CASSPGTGVSQPQHF. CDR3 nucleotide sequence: TGTGCCAGCTCACCAGGGACAGGGGTAAGTCAGCCCCAGCATTTT.

The chain's CDR3 is CASSLEAGIGEKLFF. DNA for the CDR3: TGCGCCAGCAGCTTGGAGGCCGGGATCGGCGAAAAACTGTTTTTT. The chain joins TRBV5-1 to TRBJ1-4; no reliable D call. The CDR3 length is 15 residues. Deletions cut 0 bases from V and 8 bases from J, with 14 bases between. CDR1 is SGHRS, CDR2 YFSETQ, per germline.

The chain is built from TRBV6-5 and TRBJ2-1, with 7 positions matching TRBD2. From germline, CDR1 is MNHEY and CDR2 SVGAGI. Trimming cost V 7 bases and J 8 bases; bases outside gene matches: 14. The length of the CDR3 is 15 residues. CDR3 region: CASNLREAGRDEQFF. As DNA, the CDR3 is TGTGCCAGCAACCTCAGGGAGGCAGGGAGGGATGAGCAGTTCTTC.

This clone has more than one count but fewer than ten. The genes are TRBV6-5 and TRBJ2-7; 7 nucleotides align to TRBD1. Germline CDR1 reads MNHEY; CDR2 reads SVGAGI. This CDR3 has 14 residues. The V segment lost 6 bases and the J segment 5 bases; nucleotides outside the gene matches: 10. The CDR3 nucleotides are TGTGCCAGCAGCTCGCCCACAGGGGCCCACGAGCAGTACGTC. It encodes CASSSPTGAHEQYV.

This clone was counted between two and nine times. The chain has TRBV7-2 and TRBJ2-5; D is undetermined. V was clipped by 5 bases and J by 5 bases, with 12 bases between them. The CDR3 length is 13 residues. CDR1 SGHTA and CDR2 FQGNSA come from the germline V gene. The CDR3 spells CASSRQSKETQYF. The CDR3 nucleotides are TGTGCCAGCAGCCGTCAATCTAAGGAGACCCAGTACTTC.

CDR3 nucleotide sequence: TGTGCCAGCAGCCCCGGACAGGGATACACCGGGGAGCTGTTTTTT. Protein sequence: CASSPGQGYTGELFF. This chain links TRBV6-6 with TRBJ2-2; 8 bases agree with TRBD1. Losses at the gene ends were 6 bases for V and 3 bases for J; bases not matched to a gene: 6. The CDR3 is made up of 15 amino acids. Germline values: CDR1 MNHNY, CDR2 SVGAGI (reference sequence).

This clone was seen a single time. The CDR3 DNA follows: TGTGCCAGCAGGCGGGGGAGAGAAGAGACCCAGTACTTC. Protein: CASRRGREETQYF. The chain combines TRBV7-8 with TRBJ2-5; 7 positions agree with TRBD2. Germline-derived CDR1 and CDR2 are SGHVS and FQNEAQ. There are 13 residues in the CDR3. J gave up 3 bases and V 6 bases, and 4 bases lay outside the gene matches. The variable domain in full, with the rest retrieved from reference TRBV7-8 and TRBJ2-5, is GAGVSQSPRYKVAKRGQDVALRCDPISGHVSLFWYQQALGQGPEFLTYFQNEAQLDKSGLPSDRFFAERPEGSVSTLKIQRTQQEDSAVYLCASRRGREETQYFGPGTRLLVL.

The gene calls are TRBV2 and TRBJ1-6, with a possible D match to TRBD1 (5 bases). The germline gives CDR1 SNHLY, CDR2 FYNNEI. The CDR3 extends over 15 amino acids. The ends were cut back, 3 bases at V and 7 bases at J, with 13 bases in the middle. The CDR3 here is CASSDGSGLNSPLHF. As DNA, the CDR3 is TGTGCCAGCAGTGATGGTTCAGGGCTAAATTCACCCCTCCACTTT.

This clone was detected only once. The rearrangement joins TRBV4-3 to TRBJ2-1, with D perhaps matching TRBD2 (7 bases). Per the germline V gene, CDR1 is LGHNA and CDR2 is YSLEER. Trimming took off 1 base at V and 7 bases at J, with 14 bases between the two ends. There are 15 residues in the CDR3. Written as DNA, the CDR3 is TGCGCCAGCAGCCAAGTAGGGGGGGTCGGGAATGAGCAGTTCTTC. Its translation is CASSQVGGVGNEQFF.

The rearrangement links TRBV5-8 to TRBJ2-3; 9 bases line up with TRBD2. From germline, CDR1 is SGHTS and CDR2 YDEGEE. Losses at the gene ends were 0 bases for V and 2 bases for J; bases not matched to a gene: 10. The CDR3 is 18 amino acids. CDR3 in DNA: TGTGCCAGCAGCTTGGGGCCTTTAGCGGGGGCCTTCACAGATACGCAGTATTTT. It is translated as CASSLGPLAGAFTDTQYF. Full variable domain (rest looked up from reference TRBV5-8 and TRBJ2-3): EAGVTQSPTHLIKTRGQQATLRCSPISGHTSVYWYQQALGLGLQFLLWYDEGEERNRGNFPPRFSGRQFPNYSSELNVNALELEDSALYLCASSLGPLAGAFTDTQYFGPGTRLTVL.

The CDR3 is CASNPTGGIGETQYF. In DNA form, the CDR3 reads TGTGCCAGCAACCCCACCGGAGGGATCGGAGAGACCCAGTACTTC. This chain links TRBV3-1 (or the pseudogene TRBV3-2) with TRBJ2-5, with D perhaps TRBD2 (6 bases). CDR1 and CDR2 (germline): LGHDT, YNNKEL (reference sequence). Trimming stripped 7 bases from V and 4 bases from J, with 19 bases between. The CDR3 sequence is 15 residues long.

The CDR3 sequence is CASSADRGLRETQYF. As DNA, the CDR3 is TGTGCCAGTAGTGCCGATAGGGGGCTCCGGGAGACCCAGTACTTC. The rearrangement links TRBV19 to TRBJ2-5; 7 nucleotides agree with TRBD1. V was pared by 5 bases and J by 5 bases, with 11 bases of the junction left unmatched. The CDR3 has 15 amino acids. Germline V lookup: CDR1 LNHDA, CDR2 SQIVND (reference sequence).

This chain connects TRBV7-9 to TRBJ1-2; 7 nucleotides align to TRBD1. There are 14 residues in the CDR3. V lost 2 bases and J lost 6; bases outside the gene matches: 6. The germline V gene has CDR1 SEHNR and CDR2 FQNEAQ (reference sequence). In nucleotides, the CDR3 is TGTGCCAGCAGCTTACCCGACAGGGACCATGGCTACACCTTC. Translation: CASSLPDRDHGYTF.

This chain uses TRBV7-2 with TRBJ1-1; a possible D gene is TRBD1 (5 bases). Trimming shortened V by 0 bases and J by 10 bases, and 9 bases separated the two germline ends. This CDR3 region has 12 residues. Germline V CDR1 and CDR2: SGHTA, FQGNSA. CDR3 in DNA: TGTGCCAGCAGCTTAGCCGTCGGGGGAGCTTTCTTT. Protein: CASSLAVGGAFF.

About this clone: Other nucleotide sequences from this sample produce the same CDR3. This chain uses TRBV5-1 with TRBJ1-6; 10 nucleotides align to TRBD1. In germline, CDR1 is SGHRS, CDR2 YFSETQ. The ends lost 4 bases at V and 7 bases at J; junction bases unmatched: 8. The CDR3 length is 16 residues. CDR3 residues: CASSLARQGANSPLHF. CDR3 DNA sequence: TGCGCCAGCAGCCTGGCAAGACAGGGGGCAAATTCACCCCTCCACTTT.

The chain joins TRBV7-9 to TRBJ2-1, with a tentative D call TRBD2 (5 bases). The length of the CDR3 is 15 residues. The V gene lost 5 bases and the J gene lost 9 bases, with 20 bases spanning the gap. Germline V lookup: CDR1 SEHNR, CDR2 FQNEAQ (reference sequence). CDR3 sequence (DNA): TGTGCCAGCAGCCTTCTCCTGACTACCCGTCCTGAGCAGTTCTTC. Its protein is CASSLLLTTRPEQFF.

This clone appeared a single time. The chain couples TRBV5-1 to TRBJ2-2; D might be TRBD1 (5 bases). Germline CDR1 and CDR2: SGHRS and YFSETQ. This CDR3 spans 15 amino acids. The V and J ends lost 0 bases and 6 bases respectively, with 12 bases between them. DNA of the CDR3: TGCGCCAGCAGCTTGGGGCTTGGGGCCGCCGGGGAGCTGTTTTTT. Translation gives CASSLGLGAAGELFF.

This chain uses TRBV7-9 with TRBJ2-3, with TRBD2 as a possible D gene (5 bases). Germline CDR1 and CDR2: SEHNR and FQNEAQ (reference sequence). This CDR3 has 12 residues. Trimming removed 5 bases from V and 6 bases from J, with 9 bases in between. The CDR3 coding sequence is TGTGCCAGCAGCCCTAGAGGGGATACGCAGTATTTT. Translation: CASSPRGDTQYF. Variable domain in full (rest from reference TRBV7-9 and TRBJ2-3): DTGVSQNPRHKITKRGQNVTFRCDPISEHNRLYWYRQTLGQGPEFLTYFQNEAQLEKSRLLSDRFSAERPKGSFSTLEIQRTEQGDSAMYLCASSPRGDTQYFGPGTRLTVL.

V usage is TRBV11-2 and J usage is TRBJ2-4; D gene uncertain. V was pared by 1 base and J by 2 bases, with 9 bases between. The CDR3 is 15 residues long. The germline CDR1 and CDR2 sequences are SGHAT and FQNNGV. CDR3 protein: CASSLGPSTKNIQYF. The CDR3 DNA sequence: TGTGCCAGCAGCTTAGGGCCCAGTACCAAAAACATTCAGTACTTC.

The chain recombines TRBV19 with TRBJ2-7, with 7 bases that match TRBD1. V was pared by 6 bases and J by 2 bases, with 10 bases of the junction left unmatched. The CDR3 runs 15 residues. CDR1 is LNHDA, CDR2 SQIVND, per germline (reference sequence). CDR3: CASSPSGTAAYEQYF. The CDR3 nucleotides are TGTGCCAGTAGCCCCTCGGGGACAGCAGCCTACGAGCAGTACTTC.

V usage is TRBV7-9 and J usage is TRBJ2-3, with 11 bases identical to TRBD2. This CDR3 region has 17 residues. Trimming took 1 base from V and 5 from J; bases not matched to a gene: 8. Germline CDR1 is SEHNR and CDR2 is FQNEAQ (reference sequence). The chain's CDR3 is CASSLGIAGGRKDTQYF. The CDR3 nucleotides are TGTGCCAGCAGCTTAGGTATAGCGGGGGGGAGGAAAGATACGCAGTATTTT. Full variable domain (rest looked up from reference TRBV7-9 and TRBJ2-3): DTGVSQNPRHKITKRGQNVTFRCDPISEHNRLYWYRQTLGQGPEFLTYFQNEAQLEKSRLLSDRFSAERPKGSFSTLEIQRTEQGDSAMYLCASSLGIAGGRKDTQYFGPGTRLTVL.

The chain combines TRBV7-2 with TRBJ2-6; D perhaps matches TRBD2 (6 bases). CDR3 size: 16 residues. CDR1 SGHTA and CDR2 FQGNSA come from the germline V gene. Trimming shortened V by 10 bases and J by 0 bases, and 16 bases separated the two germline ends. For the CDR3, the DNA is TGTGCCACCGCACTAGCTCTACGCTCTGGGGCCAACGTCCTGACTTTC. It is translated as CATALALRSGANVLTF.

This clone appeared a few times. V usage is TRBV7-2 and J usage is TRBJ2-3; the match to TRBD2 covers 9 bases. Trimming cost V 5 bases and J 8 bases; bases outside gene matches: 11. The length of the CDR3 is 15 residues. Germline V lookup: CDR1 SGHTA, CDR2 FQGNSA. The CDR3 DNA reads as TGTGCCAGCAGCCTAGACGGACTAGCGTCAGGTACGCAGTATTTT. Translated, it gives CASSLDGLASGTQYF.